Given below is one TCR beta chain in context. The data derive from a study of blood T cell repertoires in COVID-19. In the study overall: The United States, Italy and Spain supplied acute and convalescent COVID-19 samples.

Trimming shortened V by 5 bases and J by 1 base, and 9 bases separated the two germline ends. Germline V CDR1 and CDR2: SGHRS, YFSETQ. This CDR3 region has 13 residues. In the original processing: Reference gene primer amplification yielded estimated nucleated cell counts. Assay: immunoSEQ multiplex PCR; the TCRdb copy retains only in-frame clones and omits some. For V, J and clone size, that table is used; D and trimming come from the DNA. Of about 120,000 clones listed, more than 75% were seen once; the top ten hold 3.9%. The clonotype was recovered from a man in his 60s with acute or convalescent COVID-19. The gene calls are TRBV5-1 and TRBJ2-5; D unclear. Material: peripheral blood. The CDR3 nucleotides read TGCGCCAGCAGGGTGAACTCCCAAGAGACCCAGTACTTC. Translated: CASRVNSQETQYF.